The 28 T cell receptor beta chains in this list originate from one sample, sequenced in a study of response to subunit inactivated influenza vaccine. MiXCR was run by TCRdb on the RT-PCR reads, yielding one entry per CDR3 protein. The sample includes 500,000 to 750,000 distinct CDR3 sequences, 13% to 15% of them seen just once. Material: PBMCs from blood, obtained 11 to 12 days after vaccination. The source of these receptors is a man aged 50 or older who received an inactivated influenza vaccine.

This clonotype was seen many times. The rearrangement joins TRBV20-1 to TRBJ2-3, with 7 positions matching TRBD1. V shed 0 bases, J shed 2 bases, and the junction held 5 bases outside the gene matches. Germline V lookup: CDR1 DFQATT, CDR2 SNEGSKA (reference sequence). The CDR3 runs to 15 residues. The CDR3 DNA sequence: TGCAGTGCTAGAGAGGGACAGACCTTCACAGATACGCAGTATTTT. As protein: CSAREGQTFTDTQYF.

The chain combines TRBV5-1 with TRBJ2-2; TRBD1 matches 9 bases. Germline V lookup: CDR1 SGHRS, CDR2 YFSETQ. The CDR3 covers 15 residues. V lost 6 bases, J lost 8 bases, and 11 bases stayed unmatched. The CDR3 DNA reads as TGCGCCAGCACCCCGGGACAGGGTGGATCGGGGGAGCTGTTTTTT. Translation: CASTPGQGGSGELFF.

The rearrangement uses TRBV7-9 and TRBJ1-5; D not resolved. This CDR3 is 11 amino acids long. Germline CDR1 and CDR2: SEHNR and FQNEAQ (reference sequence). V lost 10 bases and J 3 bases, leaving 7 bases between the germline ends. CDR3 residues: CATGINQPQHF. The CDR3 nucleotides are TGTGCCACGGGAATCAATCAGCCCCAGCATTTT.

Only a few counts were recorded for this clonotype. The V and J genes are TRBV10-3 and TRBJ2-1, with TRBD2 identical over 9 bases. The CDR3 covers 15 residues. The germline CDR1 and CDR2 sequences are ENHRY and SYGVKD. The trim removed 7 bases at V and 5 bases at J, leaving 9 bases unmatched. The CDR3 protein is CAITMSGGPNNEQFF. The DNA of the CDR3 is TGTGCCATCACTATGAGCGGGGGGCCGAACAATGAGCAGTTCTTC.

This chain uses TRBV20-1 with TRBJ2-7, with D maybe TRBD1 (8 bases). Trimming left V 0 bases short and J 0 bases short, with 18 bases between. CDR1 and CDR2 (germline): DFQATT, SNEGSKA (reference sequence). The length of the CDR3 is 17 residues. CDR3 DNA sequence: TGCAGTGCTAGAGACAGGGGGCCACTAGCGAACTCCTACGAGCAGTACTTC. Translating gives CSARDRGPLANSYEQYF.

This clonotype was found a few times. The chain couples TRBV7-2 to TRBJ2-3; 9 bases map to TRBD1. Trimming took 5 bases from V and 6 from J; bases not matched to a gene: 6. CDR1 and CDR2 (germline): SGHTA, FQGNSA. The CDR3 is made up of 14 amino acids. CDR3 amino acids: CASSRDRAADTQYF. The CDR3 DNA reads as TGTGCCAGCAGCCGGGACAGGGCGGCGGATACGCAGTATTTT.

This clonotype was detected many times. The V call is TRBV18, the J call TRBJ2-1, with no clear D. Germline V gives CDR1 KGHSH, CDR2 LQKENI. The CDR3 runs 14 residues. Trimming took 0 bases from V and 9 from J, leaving 12 bases between them. The CDR3 here is CASSPPSSAAEQFF. CDR3 nucleotides: TGTGCCAGCTCACCACCCAGTTCCGCAGCTGAGCAGTTCTTC.

V gene TRBV4-2 combines with J gene TRBJ2-5; 7 bases line up with TRBD1. The trim removed 5 bases at V and 5 bases at J, leaving 8 bases unmatched. This CDR3 region has 14 residues. CDR1 and CDR2 from the germline V gene are LGHNA and YNFKEQ. The chain's CDR3 is CASSSGTVDETQYF. In DNA, the CDR3 is TGTGCCAGCAGCAGTGGGACAGTCGACGAGACCCAGTACTTC.

This clonotype was counted many times. The V and J genes are TRBV5-1 and TRBJ2-1; 8 positions match TRBD1. Germline V gene lookup returns CDR1 SGHRS and CDR2 YFSETQ. The V gene end was trimmed by 4 bases and the J gene end by 8 bases; junction bases not matched to a gene: 5. The CDR3 covers 13 residues. CDR3 amino acids: CASSGRQGHEQFF. In DNA form, the CDR3 reads TGCGCCAGCAGCGGAAGACAGGGGCATGAGCAGTTCTTC.

The V gene is TRBV4-3, the J gene TRBJ2-3; no reliable D call. The length of the CDR3 is 15 residues. V dropped 0 bases and J dropped 1 base, with 8 bases sitting between them. Germline lookup yields CDR1 LGHNA and CDR2 YSLEER. The CDR3 region has the DNA TGCGCCAGCAGCCAAGAGGCGGTACGCACAGATACGCAGTATTTT. Translated, it gives CASSQEAVRTDTQYF.

There are many counts of this clonotype. The chain joins TRBV5-1 to TRBJ2-2, with 7 bases aligning to TRBD2. CDR1 is SGHRS and CDR2 is YFSETQ in the germline V gene. This CDR3 has 15 amino acids. V dropped 5 bases and J dropped 6; count of bases not matched to a gene: 10. CDR3 coding DNA: TGCGCCAGCAGGGCCAGCGGGATAGGGGCCGGGGAGCTGTTTTTT. This sequence encodes CASRASGIGAGELFF.

Only a few counts were recorded for this clonotype. This chain uses TRBV24-1 with TRBJ2-1, with 7 bases matching TRBD1. The germline CDR1 and CDR2 sequences are KGHDR and SFDVKD. The CDR3 runs 15 residues. After removal of 3 bases from V and 7 bases from J, the junction contained 8 bases not matched to a gene. The CDR3 bases are TGTGCCACCAGTGATCCAACAGAGGACAGGAATGAGCAGTTCTTC. Translated: CATSDPTEDRNEQFF.

The gene calls are TRBV12-3 or TRBV12-4 and TRBJ2-3, with D perhaps TRBD2 (5 bases). There are 13 residues in the CDR3. The ends were cut back, 6 bases at V and 3 bases at J, with 10 bases in the middle. Here the CDR3 reads CASRRDMTDTQYF. DNA of the CDR3: TGTGCCAGCAGGAGGGATATGACAGATACGCAGTATTTT.

This clonotype occurred many times. The chain combines TRBV5-1 with TRBJ2-5; 8 bases line up with TRBD2. Germline CDR1 SGHRS, CDR2 YFSETQ. The CDR3 totals 16 residues. With 0 bases clipped from V and 0 bases from J, the junction kept 4 bases outside the gene matches. The CDR3 is CASSLGLATYQETQYF. In nucleotides, the CDR3 is TGCGCCAGCAGCTTGGGACTAGCGACTTACCAAGAGACCCAGTACTTC.

The rearrangement uses TRBV7-2 and TRBJ2-3, with 9 bases lining up with TRBD2. With 1 base clipped from V and 3 bases from J, the junction kept 5 bases outside the gene matches. Per the germline V gene, CDR1 is SGHTA and CDR2 is FQGNSA. The CDR3 totals 16 residues. CDR3 DNA sequence: TGTGCCAGCAGCTTAGTTGGGGCGGGAGGGACAGATACGCAGTATTTT. It yields the protein CASSLVGAGGTDTQYF.

The chain links TRBV20-1 to TRBJ2-7; D may be TRBD2 (5 bases). The CDR3 extends over 13 amino acids. The V gene lost 5 bases and the J gene lost 1 base, with 12 bases spanning the gap. From germline, CDR1 is DFQATT and CDR2 SNEGSKA (reference sequence). Written as DNA, the CDR3 is TGCAGTGCTCCAACTAGGCTTTCCTACGAGCAGTACTTC. Amino acids: CSAPTRLSYEQYF.

This clonotype was picked up a small number of times. This chain joins TRBV7-2 and TRBJ2-3, with 15 bases that match TRBD2. The V gene end was trimmed by 3 bases and the J gene end by 4 bases; junction bases not matched to a gene: 5. CDR3 size: 17 residues. Germline assignment: CDR1 SGHTA and CDR2 FQGNSA. CDR3 in amino acids: CASSFGGTSGGSDTQYF. CDR3 DNA: TGTGCCAGCAGCTTCGGGGGGACTAGCGGGGGGTCAGATACGCAGTATTTT.

The chain is built from TRBV29-1 and TRBJ2-2; TRBD1 agrees at 8 bases. Germline CDR1 and CDR2: SQVTM and ANQGSEA. CDR3 length equals 14 residues. The V segment lost 6 bases and the J segment 5 bases; nucleotides outside the gene matches: 8. The CDR3 spells CSVGQVPKTGELFF. Here the CDR3 DNA reads TGCAGCGTGGGACAGGTACCTAAGACCGGGGAGCTGTTTTTT.

The V gene is TRBV15, the J gene TRBJ1-5; a possible D gene is TRBD1 (6 bases). Trimming took off 5 bases at V and 0 bases at J, with 11 bases between the two ends. Germline V gives CDR1 LNHNV, CDR2 YYDKDF (reference sequence). The CDR3 covers 15 residues. CDR3 region: CATSLRTVSNQPQHF. CDR3 DNA: TGTGCCACCAGCCTCCGGACAGTTAGCAATCAGCCCCAGCATTTT.

The V call is TRBV12-3 or TRBV12-4, the J call TRBJ1-1, with D possibly being TRBD1 (5 bases). V dropped 4 bases and J dropped 5 bases, with 14 bases sitting between them. The CDR3 is 14 residues long. The CDR3 DNA is TGTGCCAGCAGTTCTCCGGGCTGGGGGACTGAAGCTTTCTTT. Translating it yields CASSSPGWGTEAFF.

The V call is TRBV20-1, the J call TRBJ2-7, with D maybe TRBD2 (6 bases). Per germline, CDR1 DFQATT and CDR2 SNEGSKA (reference sequence). The germline V and J ends were trimmed by 3 bases and 2 bases, with 11 bases remaining between them. The length of the CDR3 is 13 residues. CDR3 nucleotides: TGCAGTGCTAGCCGGGACTGGGCCTACGAGCAGTACTTC. Translating gives CSASRDWAYEQYF.

The V gene is TRBV5-1, the J gene TRBJ2-2, with D unresolved. The V and J ends lost 5 bases and 5 bases respectively, with 19 bases between them. Germline V CDR1 and CDR2: SGHRS, YFSETQ. The length of the CDR3 is 16 residues. For the CDR3, the DNA is TGCGCCAGCAGTTCAGACCGGATTGTAGGAACCGGGGAGCTGTTTTTT. Its translation: CASSSDRIVGTGELFF.

V gene TRBV29-1 combines with J gene TRBJ1-1, with D hard to call. The ends were cut back, 5 bases at V and 1 base at J, with 8 bases in the middle. This CDR3 region has 12 residues. Germline V CDR1 and CDR2: SQVTM, ANQGSEA. The CDR3 loop is CSVTNWNTEAFF. CDR3 in DNA: TGCAGCGTTACAAACTGGAACACTGAAGCTTTCTTT.

This clonotype was seen more than once but under ten times. V and J are TRBV12-3 or TRBV12-4 and TRBJ2-2; perhaps TRBD2 as D (5 bases). The CDR3 runs 15 residues. The V gene lost 3 bases and the J gene lost 7 bases, with 15 bases spanning the gap. The CDR3 reads CASSLGTEGVGELFF. CDR3 coding DNA: TGTGCCAGCAGTTTGGGTACTGAGGGCGTCGGGGAGCTGTTTTTT.

A few counts support this clonotype. V usage is TRBV12-3 or TRBV12-4 and J usage is TRBJ1-5; TRBD1 matches at 8 bases. With V trimmed by 5 bases and J by 9 bases, 6 bases remained unmatched. The CDR3 extends over 13 amino acids. The CDR3: CASSNRGMGPQHF. Written as DNA, the CDR3 is TGTGCCAGCAGTAACAGGGGGATGGGGCCCCAGCATTTT.

This clonotype has ten or more counts. In DNA, the CDR3 is TGCAGTGCTAGAGCGCGGACTAGCGGGGTAGTCTACCAAGAGACCCAGTACTTC. Translation: CSARARTSGVVYQETQYF. The V call is TRBV20-1, the J call TRBJ2-5, with TRBD2 matching over 12 bases. The CDR3 runs to 18 residues. Germline values: CDR1 DFQATT, CDR2 SNEGSKA (reference sequence). The trim removed 1 base at V and 0 bases at J, leaving 9 bases unmatched.

The V call is TRBV18, the J call TRBJ1-1; D is possibly TRBD1 (6 bases). This CDR3 is built from 14 residues. The V gene's germline CDR1 is KGHSH and CDR2 LQKENI. The V gene lost 6 bases and the J gene lost 3 bases, with 14 bases spanning the gap. The CDR3 spells CASSRTEGHTEAFF. As DNA, the CDR3 is TGTGCCAGCTCCCGGACAGAAGGCCACACTGAAGCTTTCTTT.

Concerning this clonotype itself: One end of the junction fails to match germline, which may point to a read error. The CDR3: CASSSGPRPQHF. The CDR3 DNA follows: TGTGCTAGCAGCTCGGGCCCCCGGCCCCAGCATTTT. The chain carries TRBV7-7 and TRBJ1-5; D gene unclear. Germline V gives CDR1 SSHAT, CDR2 FNYEAQ (reference sequence). There are 12 residues in the CDR3.